Below, one T cell receptor (beta chain) is given with its context. This PCR relied on a set of 60 Vbeta primers and 13 Jbeta primers. Data came from immunoSEQ multiplex PCR; TCRdb stores just in-frame clones and leaves some out. The data hold more than 140,000 clones, with roughly four fifths observed a single time. CDR3 length: 15 residues. The germline V and J ends were trimmed by 2 bases and 3 bases, with 11 bases remaining between them. Germline loops: CDR1 MNHNY, CDR2 SVGAGI (reference sequence). The data are from a study of cytomegalovirus exposure and HLA in healthy donors. The chain has TRBV6-6 and TRBJ1-5, with a weak D call TRBD1 (6 bases). This receptor was taken from a man aged 18 to 30 in good health and CMV-seropositive. The sample comprised PBMCs. CDR3 bases: TGTGCCAGCAGTTACGGACAGACTTACAATCAGCCCCAGCATTTT. As protein: CASSYGQTYNQPQHF.